The 12 T cell receptor beta chains in this list originate from one sample, sequenced in a study of type 1 and type 2 diabetes patients. The PCR template was genomic DNA. Multiplex PCR with 30 forward and 13 reverse primers amplified the TCR beta CDR3. TCRdb fed the multiplex PCR reads into MiXCR, producing one record per CDR3 protein. Of 250,000 or so distinct CDR3 sequences listed, roughly 44% are singletons. The sequencing input was peripheral blood mononuclear cells (PBMCs). The receptors originated from a young man with type 2 diabetes.

The chain uses TRBV9 and TRBJ1-2, with D maybe TRBD1 (5 bases). The V gene's germline CDR1 is SGDLS and CDR2 YYNGEE. This CDR3 is 14 amino acids long. Trimming shortened V by 0 bases and J by 4 bases, and 10 bases separated the two germline ends. The CDR3 region is CASSVAVGTYGYTF. The CDR3 coding sequence is TGTGCCAGCAGCGTAGCTGTGGGGACCTATGGCTACACCTTC.

The chain is built from TRBV7-9 and TRBJ1-3; possible D gene TRBD1, 5 bases. This CDR3 spans 14 amino acids. Trimming shortened V by 1 base and J by 5 bases, and 9 bases separated the two germline ends. Germline CDR1 is SEHNR and CDR2 is FQNEAQ (reference sequence). CDR3 amino acids: CASSLVGARNTIYF. Written as DNA, the CDR3 is TGTGCCAGCAGCTTAGTCGGGGCCAGAAACACCATATATTTT.

This clonotype was observed many times. This chain joins TRBV2 and TRBJ1-6; unclear D gene. Trimming took off 8 bases at V and 10 bases at J, with 15 bases between the two ends. Germline V lookup: CDR1 SNHLY, CDR2 FYNNEI. This CDR3 spans 13 amino acids. The CDR3 sequence: CASGMVLTSPLHF. The CDR3 DNA is TGTGCCAGCGGCATGGTACTCACATCACCCCTCCACTTT.

This clonotype was seen a handful of times. The V gene is TRBV19, the J gene TRBJ1-2, with a possible D match to TRBD1 (5 bases). This CDR3 is built from 14 residues. Germline V CDR1 and CDR2: LNHDA, SQIVND (reference sequence). Trimming left V 3 bases short and J 6 bases short, with 14 bases between. In nucleotides, the CDR3 is TGTGCCAGTAGTATGATACCAGGAGGGGATGGCTACACCTTC. Translating it yields CASSMIPGGDGYTF. Full variable domain (rest looked up from reference TRBV19 and TRBJ1-2): DGGITQSPKYLFRKEGQNVTLSCEQNLNHDAMYWYRQDPGQGLRLIYYSQIVNDFQKGDIAEGYSVSREKKESFPLTVTSAQKNPTAFYLCASSMIPGGDGYTFGSGTRLTVV.

The chain joins TRBV4-2 to TRBJ2-3; 7 nucleotides agree with TRBD2. Trimming cost V 1 base and J 5 bases; bases outside gene matches: 6. The CDR3 runs to 15 residues. CDR1 and CDR2 (germline): LGHNA, YNFKEQ. DNA for the CDR3: TGTGCCAGCAGCCAAGCGGCGGCTAGCGGAGATACGCAGTATTTT. Protein product: CASSQAAASGDTQYF.

Notes on this clonotype: The conserved phenylalanine or tryptophan is not found at the CDR3 terminus, so this likely reflects a read error. The genes are TRBV19 and TRBJ2-1; D might be TRBD2 (6 bases). CDR1 is LNHDA and CDR2 is SQIVND in the germline V gene (reference sequence). CDR3 length equals 14 residues. V dropped 7 bases and J dropped 0 bases, with 10 bases sitting between them. Here the CDR3 reads CASKGLSSYNEQFL. CDR3 nucleotide sequence: TGTGCCAGTAAGGGACTGAGCTCCTACAATGAGCAGTTCCTC.

Only a few counts were recorded for this clonotype. The V gene is TRBV15, the J gene TRBJ1-1; D unclear. The V end was cut by 5 bases, the J end by 4 bases, with 11 bases between. Germline V lookup: CDR1 LNHNV, CDR2 YYDKDF (reference sequence). The CDR3 has 13 residues. The CDR3 region has the DNA TGTGCCACCAGCCCGCCCGGGAGCACTGAAGCTTTCTTT. Its protein is CATSPPGSTEAFF.

This chain uses TRBV6-5 with TRBJ2-7; 7 nucleotides match TRBD1. V was clipped by 3 bases and J by 12 bases; unmatched bases: 17. This CDR3 contains 15 residues. Germline-derived CDR1 and CDR2 are MNHEY and SVGAGI. Written as DNA, the CDR3 is TGTGCCAGCAGTTATATGCCTGGACAGGAGTCGGGAAGGTACTTC. Its protein is CASSYMPGQESGRYF.

CDR3 sequence reads: CSARGPGETQYF. Written as DNA, the CDR3 is TGCAGTGCTAGAGGCCCTGGAGAGACCCAGTACTTC. The V gene is TRBV20-1, the J gene TRBJ2-5; unclear D gene. Germline values: CDR1 DFQATT, CDR2 SNEGSKA (reference sequence). V lost 1 base and J lost 4, with 7 bases in between. The CDR3 has 12 amino acids.

The chain has TRBV27 and TRBJ2-7, with 7 bases matching TRBD1. The CDR3 has 15 amino acids. V gave up 4 bases and J gave up 6 bases; unmatched junction bases: 12. CDR1 is MNHEY, CDR2 SMNVEV, per germline (reference sequence). This CDR3 is CASSSYSDRVFEQYF. The CDR3 DNA follows: TGTGCCAGCAGTTCATATAGTGACAGGGTTTTCGAGCAGTACTTC.

This clonotype was observed a handful of times. The chain links TRBV12-3 or TRBV12-4 to TRBJ2-1; 9 bases map to TRBD2. Trimming removed 3 bases from V and 8 bases from J; junction bases left unmatched: 5. The CDR3 is 14 amino acids. CDR3 DNA: TGTGCCAGCAGTTTGCGGGAGGGTGAGGATGAGCAGTTCTTC. It translates to CASSLREGEDEQFF.

In its sample, this clonotype was seen a few times. This chain uses TRBV4-3 with TRBJ2-2; the match to TRBD2 covers 7 bases. V was pared by 4 bases and J by 7 bases, with 6 bases of the junction left unmatched. The germline gives CDR1 LGHNA, CDR2 YSLEER. The CDR3 spans 14 residues. CDR3 sequence (DNA): TGCGCCAGCAGCCGTCATGGGGGGGGCGGGGAGCTGTTTTTT. It codes for CASSRHGGGGELFF.